This T cell receptor beta chain comes out of a study of radiotherapy plus CTLA-4 blockade in lung cancer (dated by TCRdb to 2016 to 2019). Looking at the study overall: Among the enrolled patients, about 19% had an objective response, and 31% reached disease control. Overall study results and their limits: After treatment with radiotherapy and ipilimumab, TCR clones that originated in tumors expanded in peripheral blood. The strongest predictors of response, as reported, were early dynamic changes in blood T cell clones along with a rise in serum interferon-beta after radiation.

In this study, focal radiation therapy paired with CTLA-4 blockade (ipilimumab) was tested in patients who had chemo-refractory metastatic non-small-cell lung cancer. Regarding this clone: What antigen it recognizes has not been identified. Nothing much larger sits one base from this clone, and base qualities are not available.

Preparation of the library involved the immunoSEQ multiplex PCR assay. TCRdb re-hosts the immuneACCESS table, in-frame sequences only. Its copies lack some clones; in the studies checked, an unresolved V gene accounts for under half of them, and the cause for the rest is not known. The sample table shows about 48,000 clones, and around 88% are seen once. Less than 20% of the sample rests with the top ten. The sample was peripheral blood, taken from a patient treated with radiotherapy plus ipilimumab. The sequence was collected from a human donor with non-small cell lung cancer that progressed on radiotherapy plus ipilimumab. Some clones in this sample may be carry-over from other donors' samples.

For the CDR3, the sequence is CASRTQGTNYGYTF. Here is the DNA: TGTGCCAGCAGAACCCAGGGTACTAACTATGGCTACACCTTC. Recombination connected TRBV2 to TRBJ1-2; the D gene is perhaps TRBD1, on 5 matching bases. Spanning cysteine to phenylalanine, the CDR3 consists of 14 amino acids. Only CDR3 DNA is held: 42 bases, read in frame from base 1. Trimming takes 6 bases from V and 0 bases from J, and the germline ends sit 11 bases apart. From the germline V gene, CDR1 is SNHLY and CDR2 is FYNNEI.